This T cell receptor (beta chain) is drawn from a study of type 1 regulatory T cells. Study details: T-allo10 is an in vitro-generated, Tr1-enriched CD4 T cell product specific for alloantigen.

TCRdb called the reads again in MiXCR, with one record for every CDR3 protein. The sample records over 90,000 distinct CDR3 sequences, roughly 31% being singletons. This clonotype has only a few counts. Germline assignment: CDR1 SGHTA and CDR2 FQGNSA. The V end lost 0 bases, the J end lost 0 bases, and 3 bases lay between the germline ends. CDR3 length: 14 residues. What was sequenced was CD4+ T cells, either the whole sample or a sorted fraction (not recorded which). The chain uses TRBV7-2 and TRBJ1-3; D gene unclear. The TCR sequence derives from a human donor in good health. As DNA, the CDR3 is TGTGCCAGCAGCTTAGCCAGCTCTGGAAACACCATATATTTT. It translates to CASSLASSGNTIYF.